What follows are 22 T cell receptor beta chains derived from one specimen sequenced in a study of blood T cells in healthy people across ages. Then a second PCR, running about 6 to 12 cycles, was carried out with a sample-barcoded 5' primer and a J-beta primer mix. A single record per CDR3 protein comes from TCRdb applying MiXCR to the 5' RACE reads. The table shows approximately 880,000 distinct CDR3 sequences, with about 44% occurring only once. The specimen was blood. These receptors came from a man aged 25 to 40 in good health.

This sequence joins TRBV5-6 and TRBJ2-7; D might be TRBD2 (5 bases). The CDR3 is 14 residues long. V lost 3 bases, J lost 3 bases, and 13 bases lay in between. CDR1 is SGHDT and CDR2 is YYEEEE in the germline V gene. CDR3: CASSSRWELYEQYF. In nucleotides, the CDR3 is TGTGCCAGCAGCTCCAGGTGGGAGCTCTACGAGCAGTACTTC.

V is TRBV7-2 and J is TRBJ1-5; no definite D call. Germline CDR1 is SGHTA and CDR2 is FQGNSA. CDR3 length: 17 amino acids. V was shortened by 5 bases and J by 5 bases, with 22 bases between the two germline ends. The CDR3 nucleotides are TGTGCCAGCAGCAAAGACGGAGAAATCTCTAGGGATCAGCCCCAGCATTTT. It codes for CASSKDGEISRDQPQHF.

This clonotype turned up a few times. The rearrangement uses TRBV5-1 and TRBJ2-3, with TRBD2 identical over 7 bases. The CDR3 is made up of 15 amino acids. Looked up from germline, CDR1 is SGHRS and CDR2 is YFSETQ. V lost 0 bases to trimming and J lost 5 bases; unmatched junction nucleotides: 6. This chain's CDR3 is CASSLEAGSGDTQYF. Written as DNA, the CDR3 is TGCGCCAGCAGCTTGGAAGCGGGGAGCGGAGATACGCAGTATTTT.

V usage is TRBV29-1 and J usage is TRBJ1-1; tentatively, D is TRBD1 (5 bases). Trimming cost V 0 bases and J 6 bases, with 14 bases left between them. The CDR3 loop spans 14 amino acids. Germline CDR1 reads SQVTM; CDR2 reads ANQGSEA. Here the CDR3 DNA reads TGCAGCGTTGAAGATCGTGAGGGACTCGCTGAAGCTTTCTTT. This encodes CSVEDREGLAEAFF.

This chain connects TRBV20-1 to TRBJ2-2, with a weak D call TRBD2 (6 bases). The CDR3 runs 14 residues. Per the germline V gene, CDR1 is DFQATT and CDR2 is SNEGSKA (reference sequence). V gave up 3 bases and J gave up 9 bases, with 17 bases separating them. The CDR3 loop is CSASQRGSRRELFF. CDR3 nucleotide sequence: TGCAGTGCTAGCCAACGGGGGAGTAGGCGGGAGCTGTTTTTT.

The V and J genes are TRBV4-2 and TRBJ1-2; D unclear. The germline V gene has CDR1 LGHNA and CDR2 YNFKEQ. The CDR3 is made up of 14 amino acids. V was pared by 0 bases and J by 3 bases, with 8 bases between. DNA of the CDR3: TGTGCCAGCAGCCAAGAGGGCTTCGACTATGGCTACACCTTC. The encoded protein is CASSQEGFDYGYTF.

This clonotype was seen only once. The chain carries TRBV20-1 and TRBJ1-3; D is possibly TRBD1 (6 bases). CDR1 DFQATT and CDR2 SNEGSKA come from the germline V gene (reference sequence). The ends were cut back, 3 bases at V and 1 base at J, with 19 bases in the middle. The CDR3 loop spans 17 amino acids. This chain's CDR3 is CSARVLTDRTSGNTIYF. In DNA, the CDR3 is TGCAGTGCTAGGGTCCTAACTGACAGGACTTCTGGAAACACCATATATTTT.

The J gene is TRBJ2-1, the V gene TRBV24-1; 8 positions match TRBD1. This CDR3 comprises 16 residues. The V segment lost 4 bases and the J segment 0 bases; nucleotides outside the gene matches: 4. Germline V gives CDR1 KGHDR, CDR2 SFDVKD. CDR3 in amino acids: CATSDPGQGSYNEQFF. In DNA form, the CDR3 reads TGTGCCACCAGTGACCCCGGACAGGGCTCCTACAATGAGCAGTTCTTC.

CDR3 bases: TGCAGTGCTAGGGACTCGGGTGGCCGGGCTTCACCCCTCCACTTT. It translates to CSARDSGGRASPLHF. The V gene is TRBV20-1, the J gene TRBJ1-6; D is uncertain. The germline V gene has CDR1 DFQATT and CDR2 SNEGSKA (reference sequence). V lost 3 bases to trimming and J lost 9 bases, with 18 bases between them. The CDR3 is 15 residues long.

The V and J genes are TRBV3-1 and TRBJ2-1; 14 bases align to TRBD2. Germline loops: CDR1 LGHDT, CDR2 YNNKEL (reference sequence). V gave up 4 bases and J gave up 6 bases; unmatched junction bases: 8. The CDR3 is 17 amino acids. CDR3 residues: CASSLTSGGALGNEQFF. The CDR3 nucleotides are TGTGCCAGCAGCCTGACTAGCGGGGGGGCCTTAGGCAATGAGCAGTTCTTC.

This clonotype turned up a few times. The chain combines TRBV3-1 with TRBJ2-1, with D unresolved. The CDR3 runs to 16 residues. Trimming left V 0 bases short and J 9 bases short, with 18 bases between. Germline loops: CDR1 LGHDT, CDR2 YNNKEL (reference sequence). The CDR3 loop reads CASSQEAPTLVSEQFF. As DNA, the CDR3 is TGTGCCAGCAGCCAAGAAGCACCGACTCTCGTGAGTGAGCAGTTCTTC.

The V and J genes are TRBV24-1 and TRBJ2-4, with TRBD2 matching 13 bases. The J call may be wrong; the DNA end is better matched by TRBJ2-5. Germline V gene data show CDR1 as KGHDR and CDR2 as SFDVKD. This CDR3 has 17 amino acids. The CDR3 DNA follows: TGTGCCACCAGTGAGCGCACTAGCGGGAGGGCCCAAGAGACCCAGTACTTC. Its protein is CATSERTSGRAQETQYF.

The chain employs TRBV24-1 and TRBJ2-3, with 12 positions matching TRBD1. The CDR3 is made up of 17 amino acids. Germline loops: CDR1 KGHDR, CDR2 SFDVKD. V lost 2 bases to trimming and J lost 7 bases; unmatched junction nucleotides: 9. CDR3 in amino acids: CATSDSLGTGGEYTQYF. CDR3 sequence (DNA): TGTGCCACCAGTGATTCGTTGGGGACAGGGGGCGAATATACGCAGTATTTT.

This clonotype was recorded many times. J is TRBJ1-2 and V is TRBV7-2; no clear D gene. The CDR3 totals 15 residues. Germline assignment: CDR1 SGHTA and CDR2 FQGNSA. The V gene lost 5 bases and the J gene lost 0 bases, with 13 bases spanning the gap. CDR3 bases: TGTGCCAGCAGCCAGGACCGGGGAGCTAACTATGGCTACACCTTC. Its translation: CASSQDRGANYGYTF. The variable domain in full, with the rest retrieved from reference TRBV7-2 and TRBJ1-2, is GAGVSQSPSNKVTEKGKDVELRCDPISGHTALYWYRQSLGQGLEFLIYFQGNSAPDKSGLPSDRFSAERTGGSVSTLTIQRTQQEDSAVYLCASSQDRGANYGYTFGSGTRLTVV.

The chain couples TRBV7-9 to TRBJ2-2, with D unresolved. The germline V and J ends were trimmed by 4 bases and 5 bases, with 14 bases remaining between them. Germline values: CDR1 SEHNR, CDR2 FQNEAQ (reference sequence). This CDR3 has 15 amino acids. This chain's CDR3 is CASSSPYLRTGELFF. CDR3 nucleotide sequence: TGTGCCAGCAGCTCACCCTACCTGAGGACCGGGGAGCTGTTTTTT.

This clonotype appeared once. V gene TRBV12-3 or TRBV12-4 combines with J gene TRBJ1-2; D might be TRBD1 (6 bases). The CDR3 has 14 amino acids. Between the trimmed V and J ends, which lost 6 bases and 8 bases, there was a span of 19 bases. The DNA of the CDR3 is TGTGCCAGCAGCCTGGGGGGGGCAGAGGGGGGCTACACCTTC. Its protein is CASSLGGAEGGYTF.

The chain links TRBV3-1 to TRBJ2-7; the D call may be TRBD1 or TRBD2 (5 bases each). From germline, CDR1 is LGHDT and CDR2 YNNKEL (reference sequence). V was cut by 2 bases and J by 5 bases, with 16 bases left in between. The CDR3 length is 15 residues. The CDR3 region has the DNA TGTGCCAGCAGCCAATACGGGGCTCTAGGGGACGAGCAGTACTTC. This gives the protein CASSQYGALGDEQYF.

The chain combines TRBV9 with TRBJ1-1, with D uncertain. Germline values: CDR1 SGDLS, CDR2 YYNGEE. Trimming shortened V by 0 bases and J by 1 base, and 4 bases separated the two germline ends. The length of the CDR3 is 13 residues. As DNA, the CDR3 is TGTGCCAGCAGCGTAGGGTCGAACACTGAAGCTTTCTTT. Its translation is CASSVGSNTEAFF.

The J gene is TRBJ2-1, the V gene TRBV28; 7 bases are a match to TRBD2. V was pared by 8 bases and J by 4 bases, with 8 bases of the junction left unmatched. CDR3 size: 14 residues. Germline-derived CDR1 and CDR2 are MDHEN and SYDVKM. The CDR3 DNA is TGTGCCAGCCGCCTGGGGCGGGGGTACAATGAGCAGTTCTTC. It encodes CASRLGRGYNEQFF.

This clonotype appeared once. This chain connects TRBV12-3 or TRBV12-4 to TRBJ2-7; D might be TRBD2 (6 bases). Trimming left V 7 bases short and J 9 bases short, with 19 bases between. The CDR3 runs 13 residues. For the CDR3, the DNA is TGTGCCAGCATCCTCGGAGGGGTCGGGGGGCAGTACTTC. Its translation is CASILGGVGGQYF.

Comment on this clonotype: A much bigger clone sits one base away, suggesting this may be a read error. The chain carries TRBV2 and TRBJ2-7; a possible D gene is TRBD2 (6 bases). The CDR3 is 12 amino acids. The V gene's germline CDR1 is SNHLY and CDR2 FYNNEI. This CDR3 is CASIRDSCEQYF. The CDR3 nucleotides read TGTGCCAGCATCCGGGACTCCTGCGAGCAGTACTTC. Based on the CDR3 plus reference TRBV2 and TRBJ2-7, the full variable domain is EPEVTQTPSHQVTQMGQEVILRCVPISNHLYFYWYRQILGQKVEFLVSFYNNEISEKSEIFDDQFSVERPDGSNFTLKIRSTKLEDSAMYFCASIRDSCEQYFGPGTRLTVT.

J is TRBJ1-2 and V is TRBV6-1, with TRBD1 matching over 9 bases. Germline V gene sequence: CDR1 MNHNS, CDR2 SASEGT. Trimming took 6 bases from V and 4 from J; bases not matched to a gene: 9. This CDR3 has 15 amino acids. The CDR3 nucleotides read TGTGCCAGCAGCGACCATGGACAGGGGAGCTATGGCTACACCTTC. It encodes CASSDHGQGSYGYTF.